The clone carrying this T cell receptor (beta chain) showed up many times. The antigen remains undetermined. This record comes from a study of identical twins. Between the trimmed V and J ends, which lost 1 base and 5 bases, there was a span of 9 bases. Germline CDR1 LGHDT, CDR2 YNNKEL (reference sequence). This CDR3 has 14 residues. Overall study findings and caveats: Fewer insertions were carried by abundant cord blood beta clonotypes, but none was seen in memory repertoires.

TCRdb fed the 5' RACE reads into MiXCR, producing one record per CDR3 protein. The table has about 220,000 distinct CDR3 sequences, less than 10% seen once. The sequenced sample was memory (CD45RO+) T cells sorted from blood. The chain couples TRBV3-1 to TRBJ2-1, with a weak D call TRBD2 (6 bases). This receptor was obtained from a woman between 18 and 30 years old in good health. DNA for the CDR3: TGTGCCAGCAGCCAAGGCGGGATCAACAATGAGCAGTTCTTC. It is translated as CASSQGGINNEQFF.